These 21 T cell receptor beta chains originate from one sample sequenced in a study of shared clonotypes between healthy human individuals. Profiling relied on immunoSEQ multiplex PCR, and the TCRdb table lists in-frame clones only, not all of them. The repertoire holds a few million clones, with around 95% as singletons. The material sequenced was naive CD4+ T cells sorted from blood. Specified subset: CD45RA+ positively selected. The source of these receptors is a man younger than 35 in good health.

The chain links TRBV28 to TRBJ2-7; possibly TRBD1 or TRBD2 for D (5 bases each). Germline values: CDR1 MDHEN, CDR2 SYDVKM. V was trimmed by 4 bases and J by 3 bases, leaving 16 bases between them. CDR3 length: 15 residues. CDR3 sequence reads: CASSSRDGKVYEQYF. The CDR3, as DNA: TGTGCCAGCAGTTCCCGGGACGGGAAGGTCTACGAGCAGTACTTC. Full variable domain (outside the CDR3, taken from reference TRBV28 and TRBJ2-7): DVKVTQSSRYLVKRTGEKVFLECVQDMDHENMFWYRQDPGLGLRLIYFSYDVKMKEKGDIPEGYSVSREKKERFSLILESASTNQTSMYLCASSSRDGKVYEQYFGPGTRLTVT.

The chain joins TRBV23-1 to TRBJ1-2, with D unresolved. TRBV23-1 is given ORF status, its function remaining uncertain. V was pared by 1 base and J by 3 bases, with 24 bases between. The CDR3 consists of 19 residues. Here the CDR3 DNA reads TGCGCCAGCAGTCAATTGCGTTTCGGGAGCCGCAAAGTCTACTATGGCTACACCTTC. Translating it yields CASSQLRFGSRKVYYGYTF.

The rearrangement links TRBV9 to TRBJ1-2; TRBD1 might be the D (5 bases). The ends were cut back, 2 bases at V and 0 bases at J, with 11 bases in the middle. Germline loops: CDR1 SGDLS, CDR2 YYNGEE. There are 15 residues in the CDR3. The DNA of the CDR3 is TGTGCCAGCAGCGTTCGGGACGCACCTAACTATGGCTACACCTTC. The encoded protein is CASSVRDAPNYGYTF.

This chain connects TRBV25-1 to TRBJ2-7; 7 bases are a match to TRBD1. This CDR3 has 14 residues. Trimming at V came to 4 bases and at J to 2 bases, leaving 5 bases not matched to a gene. Germline V CDR1 and CDR2: MGHDK, SYGVNS. The CDR3 nucleotides read TGTGCCAGCAGTGCGGGGACAGTCCCCTACGAGCAGTACTTC. Amino acids: CASSAGTVPYEQYF.

The V gene is TRBV30, the J gene TRBJ1-5; 12 nucleotides agree with TRBD1. This CDR3 comprises 16 residues. J was trimmed by 11 bases and V by 2 bases; bases with no gene match: 13. Germline loops: CDR1 GTSNPN, CDR2 SVGIG (reference sequence). CDR3 DNA sequence: TGTGCCTGGAGTATCGGGTTTGTGGGACAGGGGGCAACCCAGCATTTT. Translation gives CAWSIGFVGQGATQHF.

This sequence joins TRBV5-1 and TRBJ2-7; 10 bases map to TRBD1. Germline V gene sequence: CDR1 SGHRS, CDR2 YFSETQ. The CDR3 sequence is 13 residues long. Unmatched junction bases numbered 3, after V lost 4 bases and J lost 5 bases. For the CDR3, the DNA is TGCGCCAGCAGCAAAGGACAGGGGGACGAGCAGTACTTC. This gives the protein CASSKGQGDEQYF.

In DNA, the CDR3 is TGTGCCAGCAGCGTAGCTACGCCGTCAGGGGGCTTGACAGATACGCAGTATTTT. It yields the protein CASSVATPSGGLTDTQYF. The chain joins TRBV9 to TRBJ2-3; 8 bases are shared with TRBD1. After removal of 0 bases from V and 3 bases from J, the junction contained 12 bases not matched to a gene. Looked up from germline, CDR1 is SGDLS and CDR2 is YYNGEE. The CDR3 consists of 18 residues.

V is TRBV2 and J is TRBJ1-5; no definite D call. Per germline, CDR1 SNHLY and CDR2 FYNNEI. The CDR3 loop spans 16 amino acids. Trimming shortened V by 4 bases and J by 0 bases, and 13 bases separated the two germline ends. The CDR3 loop is CASSGHRLNSNQPQHF. CDR3 coding DNA: TGTGCCAGCAGTGGTCACCGACTCAATAGCAATCAGCCCCAGCATTTT.

The V and J genes are TRBV6-5 and TRBJ1-1; TRBD1 matches 7 bases. The CDR3 runs 13 residues. J gave up 4 bases and V 6 bases, and 5 bases lay outside the gene matches. Germline assignment: CDR1 MNHEY and CDR2 SVGAGI. The CDR3 nucleotides are TGTGCCAGCAGCACAGGGGTGGCCACTGAAGCTTTCTTT. This gives the protein CASSTGVATEAFF.

The chain links TRBV11-2 to TRBJ2-2; unclear D gene. V lost 7 bases and J 4 bases, leaving 7 bases between the germline ends. Germline V gene data show CDR1 as SGHAT and CDR2 as FQNNGV. This CDR3 spans 12 amino acids. In DNA form, the CDR3 reads TGTGCCAGCACAGTAGGCACCGGGGAGCTGTTTTTT. Protein product: CASTVGTGELFF.

The chain has TRBV10-3 and TRBJ2-3, with D tentatively TRBD2 (7 bases). This CDR3 is 18 amino acids long. CDR1 ENHRY and CDR2 SYGVKD come from the germline V gene. The ends were cut back, 0 bases at V and 5 bases at J, with 21 bases in the middle. CDR3 in DNA: TGTGCCATCAGTGAGTCGAGGGTCTGGCGGGGGCCAGAAGATACGCAGTATTTT. Protein product: CAISESRVWRGPEDTQYF.

This chain connects TRBV5-8 to TRBJ2-2, with 11 bases lining up with TRBD2. The V and J ends lost 5 bases and 0 bases, in that order; junction bases with no gene match: 6. Germline-derived CDR1 and CDR2 are SGHTS and YDEGEE. CDR3 length equals 17 residues. The CDR3 nucleotides are TGTGCCAGCAGATTTCCGGGACTAGCGGCGAACACCGGGGAGCTGTTTTTT. Its translation is CASRFPGLAANTGELFF.

This clone has only a few counts. The rearrangement links TRBV27 to TRBJ1-2, with D possibly being TRBD1 (5 bases). Germline CDR1 is MNHEY and CDR2 is SMNVEV (reference sequence). V lost 5 bases to trimming and J lost 6 bases, with 16 bases between them. This CDR3 contains 14 residues. This CDR3 reads CASSHRPLTDGYTF. CDR3 nucleotides: TGTGCCAGCAGTCATCGTCCTTTGACAGATGGCTACACCTTC.

V and J are TRBV10-1 and TRBJ2-2; 8 nucleotides line up with TRBD2. CDR1 WNHNN and CDR2 SYGVQD come from the germline V gene (reference sequence). The CDR3 sequence is 14 residues long. The J segment lost 7 bases and the V segment lost 6 bases, leaving 7 bases of the junction unmatched. The CDR3 nucleotides read TGCGCCAGCAGCCCCGGACTAGCAGGCGGGGAGCTGTTTTTT. Translated: CASSPGLAGGELFF.

The CDR3 sequence: CASSLSLGGPWGAFF. The CDR3 DNA reads TGTGCCAGCAGTTTATCTCTAGGGGGCCCCTGGGGAGCTTTCTTT. The chain combines TRBV28 with TRBJ1-1; 7 bases line up with TRBD1. The trim removed 1 base at V and 10 bases at J, leaving 12 bases unmatched. This CDR3 comprises 15 residues. Germline assignment: CDR1 MDHEN and CDR2 SYDVKM.

The CDR3 DNA is TGTGCCAGCAGGGCAGGGGGCTACTATGGCTACACCTTC. It encodes CASRAGGYYGYTF. The J gene is TRBJ1-2, the V gene TRBV27; TRBD1 matches at 8 bases. V dropped 6 bases and J dropped 3; count of bases not matched to a gene: 3. Germline CDR1 reads MNHEY; CDR2 reads SMNVEV (reference sequence). This CDR3 spans 13 amino acids.

This CDR3 reads CASNSIRRAGSTDTQYF. CDR3 DNA sequence: TGTGCCAGCAACTCGATTAGACGGGCGGGGAGCACAGATACGCAGTATTTT. The genes are TRBV2 and TRBJ2-3, with D possibly TRBD2 on 6 matching bases. Germline V gene data show CDR1 as SNHLY and CDR2 as FYNNEI. V dropped 7 bases and J dropped 0 bases, with 20 bases sitting between them. The CDR3 has 17 amino acids.

In its sample, this clone was seen once. The gene calls are TRBV6-1 and TRBJ1-1; no clear D. The length of the CDR3 is 13 residues. Per germline, CDR1 MNHNS and CDR2 SASEGT. Trimming took off 1 base at V and 6 bases at J, with 9 bases between the two ends. CDR3 residues: CASSEETRAEAFF. CDR3 bases: TGTGCCAGCAGTGAAGAAACGAGGGCTGAAGCTTTCTTT.

The chain carries TRBV2 and TRBJ2-1, with D perhaps being TRBD1 or TRBD2 (5 bases each). The V end was cut by 5 bases, the J end by 10 bases, with 15 bases between. CDR1 is SNHLY, CDR2 FYNNEI, per germline. This CDR3 spans 13 amino acids. CDR3 bases: TGTGCCAGCAGTCTACCGGGACCCAGGGAGCAGTTCTTC. Encoded protein: CASSLPGPREQFF.

The rearrangement links TRBV27 to TRBJ2-1, with unresolved D. V dropped 4 bases and J dropped 6 bases, with 10 bases sitting between them. This CDR3 spans 13 amino acids. CDR1 is MNHEY and CDR2 is SMNVEV in the germline V gene (reference sequence). Written as DNA, the CDR3 is TGTGCCAGCAGTTCCACGTTAATCAATGAGCAGTTCTTC. Translated: CASSSTLINEQFF.

The chain has TRBV4-3 and TRBJ1-4; weak D call: TRBD1 (5 bases). This CDR3 is 16 amino acids long. The ends were cut back, 0 bases at V and 6 bases at J, with 14 bases in the middle. Germline V gene lookup returns CDR1 LGHNA and CDR2 YSLEER. The CDR3 loop is CASSQEVEQGYEKLFF. In DNA form, the CDR3 reads TGCGCCAGCAGCCAAGAGGTAGAGCAGGGTTATGAAAAACTGTTTTTT.